These T cell receptor beta chains were read from a single sample in a study of early T cells in non-severe SARS-CoV-2 infection. TCRdb fed the 5' RACE reads into MiXCR, producing one record per CDR3 protein. Counted here are around 76,000 distinct CDR3 sequences, roughly 15% occurring once; the ten biggest clones make up 3% to 4.5%. Sequencing was performed on whole blood, taken at baseline. The receptors derive from an adult who was a healthcare worker with PCR-confirmed SARS-CoV-2 infection or an uninfected control (not recorded which). The CDR3 runs from the conserved cysteine through the conserved F or W. Fields, in order: J gene, V gene, CDR3 protein.

j_gene: TRBJ1-6
v_gene: TRBV9
CDR3aa: CASSDTNNSPLHF

j_gene: TRBJ2-1
v_gene: TRBV3-1
CDR3aa: CASSQDLAGYNEQFF

j_gene: TRBJ2-7
v_gene: TRBV20-1
CDR3aa: CSARGPSGGEQYF

j_gene: TRBJ2-5
v_gene: TRBV28
CDR3aa: CASSRSGSRQETQYF

j_gene: TRBJ1-4
v_gene: TRBV12-3/TRBV12-4
CDR3aa: CASSPGRAQNEKLFF

j_gene: TRBJ2-3
v_gene: TRBV7-2
CDR3aa: CASSLQGANTDTQYF

j_gene: TRBJ2-5
v_gene: TRBV5-4
CDR3aa: CASSSSLRSQETQYF

j_gene: TRBJ2-1
v_gene: TRBV28
CDR3aa: CASSFSGSDEQFF

j_gene: TRBJ2-1
v_gene: TRBV2
CDR3aa: CASRLGMASYNEQFF

j_gene: TRBJ2-7
v_gene: TRBV18
CDR3aa: CASSPPGQTGGVREQYF

j_gene: TRBJ2-3
v_gene: TRBV7-3
CDR3aa: CASSSWSGGGTDTQYF

j_gene: TRBJ2-3
v_gene: TRBV29-1
CDR3aa: CSATSADTQYF

j_gene: TRBJ2-7
v_gene: TRBV5-1
CDR3aa: CASSSSSGGNEQYF

j_gene: TRBJ2-5
v_gene: TRBV7-6
CDR3aa: CASSHTSGSYQETQYF

j_gene: TRBJ1-5
v_gene: TRBV25-1
CDR3aa: CASSDGLFNQPQHF

j_gene: TRBJ2-3
v_gene: TRBV5-1
CDR3aa: CASSLRSSGGRTDTQYF

j_gene: TRBJ1-1
v_gene: TRBV7-9
CDR3aa: CASSLEMNTEAFF

j_gene: TRBJ2-5
v_gene: TRBV12-3/TRBV12-4
CDR3aa: CASSLTRWFQETQYF

j_gene: TRBJ2-7
v_gene: TRBV7-6
CDR3aa: CASSLGGQDEQYF

j_gene: TRBJ2-5
v_gene: TRBV12-3/TRBV12-4
CDR3aa: CASSRLAGRGETQYF

j_gene: TRBJ2-7
v_gene: TRBV20-1
CDR3aa: CSARDGAGVTSPYEQYF

j_gene: TRBJ2-5
v_gene: TRBV7-6
CDR3aa: CASSPGLAGAPGDGETQYF

j_gene: TRBJ2-1
v_gene: TRBV24-1
CDR3aa: CATSGGTGLSSYNEQFF

j_gene: TRBJ2-7
v_gene: TRBV9
CDR3aa: CASSVIGTRGSEQYF

j_gene: TRBJ1-5
v_gene: TRBV29-1
CDR3aa: CSVGDSLSNQPQHF

j_gene: TRBJ2-7
v_gene: TRBV6-5
CDR3aa: CASSYRNFPYEQYF

j_gene: TRBJ1-1
v_gene: TRBV12-3/TRBV12-4
CDR3aa: CASSFPLQERAFF

j_gene: TRBJ2-2
v_gene: TRBV5-1
CDR3aa: CASSWTSGGPNTGELFF

j_gene: TRBJ1-1
v_gene: TRBV13
CDR3aa: CASSPQGTEAFF

j_gene: TRBJ2-3
v_gene: TRBV20-1
CDR3aa: CSARGWREFTDTQYF

j_gene: TRBJ2-7
v_gene: TRBV7-2
CDR3aa: CASRQYHEQYF

j_gene: TRBJ2-1
v_gene: TRBV6-5
CDR3aa: CASSQTGGLQFF

j_gene: TRBJ2-7
v_gene: TRBV12-3/TRBV12-4
CDR3aa: CASRTLAGPTKQYF

j_gene: TRBJ2-2
v_gene: TRBV9
CDR3aa: CASSVSLLPRGQGATSPGELFF

j_gene: TRBJ2-5
v_gene: TRBV29-1
CDR3aa: CSVAAAQETQYF

j_gene: TRBJ2-1
v_gene: TRBV29-1
CDR3aa: CSAAGDNEQFF

j_gene: TRBJ2-1
v_gene: TRBV30
CDR3aa: CAWSGRREGVDNEQFF

j_gene: TRBJ1-4
v_gene: TRBV6-1
CDR3aa: CASSEWRRNEKLFF

j_gene: TRBJ2-6
v_gene: TRBV28
CDR3aa: CASSLRSGANVLTF

j_gene: TRBJ2-1
v_gene: TRBV7-2
CDR3aa: CASSSSGRGYNEQFF

j_gene: TRBJ1-1
v_gene: TRBV6-2/TRBV6-3
CDR3aa: CASSWVIEGATEAFF

j_gene: TRBJ2-7
v_gene: TRBV27
CDR3aa: CASSFGDSSEQYF

j_gene: TRBJ2-4
v_gene: TRBV6-6
CDR3aa: CASSVAPGIRPYF

j_gene: TRBJ2-5
v_gene: TRBV11-3
CDR3aa: CASSHGGQTQYF

j_gene: TRBJ2-7
v_gene: TRBV4-2
CDR3aa: CASSQGLAGGPPYEQYF

j_gene: TRBJ2-5
v_gene: TRBV15
CDR3aa: CATSKTRTGETQYF

j_gene: TRBJ2-7
v_gene: TRBV13
CDR3aa: CASSLAGVDYEQYF

j_gene: TRBJ2-5
v_gene: TRBV18
CDR3aa: CASSEQETQYF

j_gene: TRBJ2-1
v_gene: TRBV7-2
CDR3aa: CASSLNPPGVSYNEQFF